This TCR beta chain was recovered during a study of regulatory T cells in long-lasting Graves disease. Study results and limitations: Whereas new patients shared 1,000 or so public clonotypes, persistent patients shared more, at about 3,000. It was peripheral blood alone, not thyroid tissue, that was studied. Persistent disease showed a preference for TRBV28, TRBJ1-2 and TRBJ2-5.

The CDR3 runs 15 residues. Germline values: CDR1 SGHVS, CDR2 FNYEAQ. Trimming removed 7 bases from V and 7 bases from J; junction bases left unmatched: 7. Both iRepertoire HTBI primers and Arm-PCR of CDR3 regions were used to build the TCR beta libraries. TCRdb reprocessed the multiplex PCR reads via MiXCR and lists one record per CDR3 protein. The repertoire consists of over 200,000 distinct CDR3 sequences, with 15% to 20% occurring once and the leading ten covering 14%. Time point reported: newly diagnosed GD, antithyroid drugs for less than 3 months. RNA extracted from PBMCs served as the sequencing template. This clonotype was observed a few times. No antigen is known for it. These data also formed part of another study, on T cells in Graves' hyperthyroidism and ophthalmopathy. That study reports: RT-PCR in the first round (using the HTBI primer set) targeted the TCR CDR3.

This sequence was found in a woman aged 30 to 39 with Graves disease. The genes are TRBV7-6 and TRBJ2-1; TRBD2 matches at 13 bases. The starting material was peripheral blood mononuclear cells (PBMCs), obtained at new diagnosis, from a patient treated with antithyroid drugs. CDR3 DNA: TGTGCCAGCACTATACTAGCGGGGGGGTCGAATGAGCAGTTCTTC. Translated: CASTILAGGSNEQFF.